This T cell receptor beta chain is from a study of regulatory T cells in long-lasting Graves disease. Stated time point: persistent/refractory GD, antithyroid drugs over 5 years with positive TRAb. PBMCs provided the RNA from which the TCR library was made. This clonotype was observed many times. As yet, its antigen is unknown. Relying on iRepertoire HTBI primers and Arm-PCR of CDR3 regions, the team built TCR beta libraries. TCRdb analysed the multiplex PCR reads with MiXCR anew, one entry per CDR3 protein. The sample lists around 460,000 distinct CDR3 sequences, roughly 21% occurring once. This CDR3 region has 14 residues. The ends were cut back, 7 bases at V and 4 bases at J, with 14 bases in the middle. Findings and limits, study-wide: Persistent disease preferred TRBV28, TRBJ1-2 and TRBJ2-5. Patients with persistent Graves' had lower TCR diversity than newly diagnosed patients.

The chain carries TRBV12-3 or TRBV12-4 and TRBJ1-3, with a tentative D call TRBD1 (6 bases). The sequencing used peripheral blood mononuclear cells (PBMCs), collected when the disease was refractory, from a patient treated with antithyroid drugs. The sequence was obtained from a female donor with Graves disease. CDR3: CASTRAGVGNTIYF. CDR3 nucleotides: TGTGCCAGCACCCGAGCAGGGGTCGGAAACACCATATATTTT.